A selection of T cell receptor beta chains follows, all from one sample in a study of CD8+ T cells in alopecia areata. Produced via immunoSEQ multiplex PCR; TCRdb's table is partial and in-frame only. Altogether more than 150,000 clones are present, about three fifths being singletons, with the ten largest covering over 9.5%. The starting material was CD8+ T cells sorted from blood, obtained at week 24, from a patient treated with tofacitinib. The receptor source for this set is a human donor with alopecia areata. CDR3s include the opening cysteine and the closing phenylalanine or tryptophan. The size entry is marked missing in some rows and otherwise reads once, few, many or a size class.

CDR3 protein,CDR3 length,V gene,J gene,clone size
CASSPRGDYEQFF,13,TRBV2,TRBJ2-1,-
CATRAGNTIYF,11,TRBV27,TRBJ1-3,-
CASRHYLGQHNEQFF,15,TRBV7-2,TRBJ2-1,once
CASSLSRDSNYGYTF,15,TRBV7-9,TRBJ1-2,-
CASRFRDSFFYEQYF,15,TRBV5-1,TRBJ2-7,-
CASSTTGENQPQHF,14,TRBV6-5,TRBJ1-5,-
CASSLLRPTEVTGELFF,17,TRBV5-1,TRBJ2-2,-
CASSYYREDGYTF,13,TRBV6-5,TRBJ1-2,few
CAISERGEGSGANVLTF,17,TRBV10-3,TRBJ2-6,few
CASGLPWGDQETQYF,15,TRBV12-5,TRBJ2-5,few
CASSLNSLEAFF,12,TRBV5-1,TRBJ1-1,-
CASSLRSQVLTGELFF,16,TRBV13,TRBJ2-2,-
CASSVASSNYGYTF,14,TRBV9,TRBJ1-2,-
CAWRESGQMNSPLHF,15,TRBV30,TRBJ1-6,-
CASSDGDTQYF,11,TRBV6-1,TRBJ2-3,-
CASSREKTAGYTF,13,TRBV7-9,TRBJ1-2,few
CAWSMNTEAFF,11,TRBV30,TRBJ1-1,-
CAWSVLEISGNTIYF,15,TRBV30,TRBJ1-3,-
CASSFFVTGNTYEQYF,16,TRBV7-6,TRBJ2-7,-
CASRHIGAEASETQYF,16,TRBV7-9,TRBJ2-5,-
CASSINSNQPQHF,13,TRBV7-9,TRBJ1-5,once
CASSQGQEINSPLHF,15,TRBV4-1,TRBJ1-6,few
CASSPRGWEGTDTQYF,16,TRBV5-1,TRBJ2-3,-
CAWRLGDFNTEAFF,14,TRBV30,TRBJ1-1,once
CASSLLVNTEAFF,13,TRBV27,TRBJ1-1,-
CASRDTEAFF,10,TRBV19,TRBJ1-1,-
CASSRSGSPNQPQHF,15,TRBV4-2,TRBJ1-5,few
CASSEDRNQETQYF,14,TRBV7-9,TRBJ2-5,-
CSVEGQGVYEQYF,13,TRBV29-1,TRBJ2-7,few
CASSKAGQDYEQYF,14,TRBV7-9,TRBJ2-7,-
CAIPGQRADTQYF,13,TRBV10-3,TRBJ2-3,-
CASKLGQGGGYTF,13,TRBV5-1,TRBJ1-2,-
CASSQDLRGDEQYF,14,TRBV4-2,TRBJ2-7,few
CASSLVTSGGQPQETQYF,18,TRBV5-1,TRBJ2-5,-
CASTGGGGGLPQSSTEAFF,19,TRBV4-1,TRBJ1-1,-
CASTATSLSEQYF,13,TRBV6-5,TRBJ2-7,-
CASVGHRLSTDTQYF,15,TRBV2,TRBJ2-3,few
CASSLGTGLSTNEKLFF,17,TRBV7-9,TRBJ1-4,-
CASSLGVGIGGRQETQYF,18,TRBV5-6,TRBJ2-5,few
CASSPPGQSGYGYTF,15,TRBV4-2,TRBJ1-2,-
CSVETGTYEQYF,12,TRBV29-1,TRBJ2-7,-
CASRPWGTGGARSDTQYF,18,TRBV27,TRBJ2-3,-
CASGLVGRSYQPQHF,15,TRBV12-5,TRBJ1-5,few
CASDPGELFF,10,TRBV19,TRBJ2-2,few
CASSSSPNRNYGYTF,15,TRBV27,TRBJ1-2,-
CASSSLAGVETQYF,14,TRBV27,TRBJ2-5,few